The subject of this entry is one T cell receptor beta chain. This entry comes from a study of blood T cell repertoires in COVID-19. About the research overall: Acute-phase and convalescent COVID-19 samples originated in the United States, Italy and Spain. Nucleic acid was either cDNA or gDNA, and it came from T cells, B-cell-depleted T cells, or PBMCs.

The germline gives CDR1 LNHDA, CDR2 SQIVND (reference sequence). The CDR3 contains 13 residues. The junction had 4 bases not matched to a gene; V was cut back by 7 bases and J by 5 bases. How the authors handled the data: Reference gene primer amplification in the assay estimated nucleated cell counts. The data were produced by immunoSEQ multiplex PCR, yet TCRdb's version contains in-frame clones alone and is incomplete. V and J calls and clone size are given by that table; D and trimming were obtained from the DNA. In the table there are 120,000 to 150,000 clones, 80% to 85% of which are singletons.

The receptor was isolated from a human donor in a cohort sampled during active COVID-19. The V and J genes are TRBV19 and TRBJ2-2; 7 bases align to TRBD2. Input material: peripheral blood. CDR3 sequence: CASNGGNTGELFF. CDR3 coding DNA: TGTGCCAGTAACGGGGGGAATACCGGGGAGCTGTTTTTT.